This is a list of T cell receptor beta chains from one sample in a study of shared clonotypes between healthy human individuals. Sequenced by immunoSEQ multiplex PCR; TCRdb stores in-frame clones only, minus some. The data contain roughly 2 million clones, around 96% of them singletons. Sequences were obtained from naive CD8+ T cells sorted from blood. The receptors originated from a man aged 18 to 29 in good health. The CDR3 runs from the conserved cysteine through the conserved F or W. The D gene is left open where the match is weak. Expanded clones are given a class, and other clones once, few, many or no size at all.

>-|TRBD1|TRBJ1-6|TRBV6-5
TGTGCCAGCAGTTACGTCCAGGGGGCTCTCCGACCCCTCCACTTT
CASSYVQGALRPLHF
>-|-|TRBJ2-6|TRBV7-9
TGTGCCAGCAGCCGCCCGGGGGCCAACGTCCTGACTTTC
CASSRPGANVLTF
>once|TRBD1|TRBJ2-7|TRBV4-1
TGCGCCAGCAGCCAAGAGGGCAGGGGGCGGTCCTACGAGCAGTACTTC
CASSQEGRGRSYEQYF
>few|TRBD1|TRBJ1-1|TRBV5-4
TGTGCCAGCAGCCCGAAAACAGGGGGCCGTAACACTGAAGCTTTCTTT
CASSPKTGGRNTEAFF
>once|-|TRBJ1-6|TRBV14
TGTGCCAGCAGCCTAACAGGGTCCGGTTCACCCCTCCACTTT
CASSLTGSGSPLHF
>-|-|TRBJ2-3|TRBV19
TGTGCCAGTAGTATCGGTCAGGGACATACGCAGTATTTT
CASSIGQGHTQYF
>-|-|TRBJ1-1|TRBV7-9
TGTGCCAGCAGCTCGGTTGAAGCTTTCTTT
CASSSVEAFF
>-|-|TRBJ1-2|TRBV27
TGTGCCAGCAGTTTATCGAGGTGGGTTGGGGACGACTATGGCTACACCTTC
CASSLSRWVGDDYGYTF
>-|TRBD2|TRBJ2-5|TRBV6-5
TGTGCCAGCAGTTACGGACTAGCGGTACAAGAGACCCAGTACTTC
CASSYGLAVQETQYF
>-|TRBD2|TRBJ2-1|TRBV2
TGTGCCAGCAGTGAAGTCGGTAGCGGGAGGGCCGCAATAAATGAGCAGTTCTTC
CASSEVGSGRAAINEQFF
>once|-|TRBJ2-2|TRBV5-4
TGTGCCAGCAGCTCCGTCCTAACCGGGGAGCTGTTTTTT
CASSSVLTGELFF
>-|TRBD2|TRBJ2-7|TRBV7-9
TGTGCCAGCAGCTTAGAGCACCTGGGCGGGGGAGCCTACGAGCAGTACTTC
CASSLEHLGGGAYEQYF
>-|-|TRBJ1-3|TRBV7-2
TGTGCCAGCAGCTCCCTTCGTGGAGGGCCTGGAAACACCATATATTTT
CASSSLRGGPGNTIYF
>once|-|TRBJ2-2|TRBV29-1
TGCAGCGTTGAAGATTTATCATATGGGGGCGAGCTGTTTTTT
CSVEDLSYGGELFF
>-|TRBD1|TRBJ2-3|TRBV10-1
TGCGCCAGCAGCCCAGGGGGCCCAGATACGCAGTATTTT
CASSPGGPDTQYF
>-|TRBD1|TRBJ2-7|TRBV28
TGTGCCAGCACTGCAGGGACAGGCTTTTACTACGAGCAGTACTTC
CASTAGTGFYYEQYF
>-|TRBD1|TRBJ2-1|TRBV11-2
TGTGCCAGCAGCTTAGATCCAGAGACAGGGCATGAGCAGTTCTTC
CASSLDPETGHEQFF
>-|-|TRBJ2-7|TRBV19
TGTGCCAGTAGTATAGTGGAGGGGAACGAGCAGTACTTC
CASSIVEGNEQYF
>-|-|TRBJ2-5|TRBV6-5
TGTGCCAGCAGTACGGGACTCGGGGAGACCCAGTACTTC
CASSTGLGETQYF
>once|-|TRBJ2-7|TRBV27
TGTGCCAGCAGTTTACAAGGACACAACTACGAGCAGTACTTC
CASSLQGHNYEQYF
>-|TRBD1|TRBJ1-6|TRBV4-3
TGCGCCAGCAGCGGACGGGACAGGGATCATTCACCCCTCCACTTT
CASSGRDRDHSPLHF
>-|-|TRBJ2-5|TRBV30
TGTGCCTGGAGTGTACGTGGACGGATTTTTCAAGAGACCCAGTACTTC
CAWSVRGRIFQETQYF